This passage covers 17 T cell receptor beta chains from one sample sequenced in a study of blood T cell repertoires in COVID-19 (dated by TCRdb to between 2020 and 2021). Libraries were made using the immunoSEQ multiplex PCR assay. The clones in this table, taken by TCRdb from immuneACCESS, are in-frame only. Not every clone is retained; where verified, under half of the shortfall comes from an unresolved V gene, and the cause of the rest is unknown. This sample gives 110,000 to 150,000 clones in total; roughly 85% of them show up just once. The ten top clones hold approximately 4% of the sample. Sequenced material: peripheral blood. All receptors derive from a man in his sixties with acute or convalescent COVID-19.

The chain uses TRBV7-2 and TRBJ1-5; 8 bases are a match to TRBD1. CDR1 SGHTA and CDR2 FQGNSA come from the germline V gene. The V gene end was trimmed by 3 bases and the J gene end by 6 bases; junction bases not matched to a gene: 4. CDR3 size: 14 residues. The CDR3, as DNA: TGTGCCAGCAGCTTCGGACAGGGCGCTCAGCCCCAGCATTTT. Its translation: CASSFGQGAQPQHF. Drawing the rest from reference TRBV7-2 and TRBJ1-5, the complete variable domain is GAGVSQSPSNKVTEKGKDVELRCDPISGHTALYWYRQSLGQGLEFLIYFQGNSAPDKSGLPSDRFSAERTGGSVSTLTIQRTQQEDSAVYLCASSFGQGAQPQHFGDGTRLSIL.

There are a few counts of this clone. V and J are TRBV19 and TRBJ1-2, with 10 bases aligning to TRBD1. Trimming cost V 4 bases and J 8 bases; bases outside gene matches: 10. This CDR3 contains 15 residues. CDR1 and CDR2 from the germline V gene are LNHDA and SQIVND (reference sequence). The CDR3 here is CASSTQDRGYRGYTF. DNA for the CDR3: TGTGCCAGTAGTACCCAGGACAGGGGGTATCGAGGCTACACCTTC.

This chain links TRBV10-3 with TRBJ1-2; no clear D. Germline CDR1 reads ENHRY; CDR2 reads SYGVKD. With 3 bases removed from V and 3 bases from J, the gap between germline ends came to 8 bases. The CDR3 length is 13 residues. In DNA, the CDR3 is TGTGCCATCAGTGACCGAGGGTACTATGGCTACACCTTC. This codes for CAISDRGYYGYTF.

The V and J genes are TRBV9 and TRBJ1-1, with 8 bases fitting TRBD1. This CDR3 has 15 amino acids. Germline V lookup: CDR1 SGDLS, CDR2 YYNGEE. Trimming at V came to 4 bases and at J to 2 bases, leaving 7 bases not matched to a gene. In nucleotides, the CDR3 is TGTGCCAGCAGCCCTTGGACAGGGACTAACACTGAAGCTTTCTTT. Its protein product is CASSPWTGTNTEAFF.

The gene calls are TRBV28 and TRBJ2-7, with 7 bases matching TRBD2. The CDR3 has 17 residues. V shed 11 bases and J 2 bases; nucleotides not matched to a gene: 21. The V gene's germline CDR1 is MDHEN and CDR2 SYDVKM. Written as DNA, the CDR3 is TGTGCCTGCTGTTTTGGGGGGGTGGGCGGGGCGGCCTACGAGCAGTACTTC. Residues: CACCFGGVGGAAYEQYF.

This CDR3 reads CANKFGTGTNYGYTF. The CDR3 coding sequence is TGTGCCAACAAATTCGGGACAGGGACTAACTATGGCTACACCTTC. The gene calls are TRBV2 and TRBJ1-2; 9 bases line up with TRBD1. V was pared by 10 bases and J by 0 bases, with 9 bases of the junction left unmatched. Germline loops: CDR1 SNHLY, CDR2 FYNNEI. The CDR3 runs to 15 residues.

The chain has TRBV14 and TRBJ1-1; TRBD1 matches 7 bases. This CDR3 comprises 15 residues. Germline CDR1 SGHDN, CDR2 FVKESK. Trimming cost V 4 bases and J 5 bases; bases outside gene matches: 10. CDR3 protein: CASSPGGTVGTEAFF. In nucleotides, the CDR3 is TGTGCCAGCAGCCCAGGCGGGACAGTGGGAACTGAAGCTTTCTTT.

This clone was detected a few times. The genes are TRBV9 and TRBJ1-2, with D hard to call. Trimming removed 4 bases from V and 4 bases from J, with 14 bases in between. Germline loops: CDR1 SGDLS, CDR2 YYNGEE. The CDR3 extends over 14 amino acids. The CDR3 spells CASSPIPDTYGYTF. In DNA form, the CDR3 reads TGTGCCAGCAGCCCCATACCCGACACCTATGGCTACACCTTC.

J is TRBJ1-3 and V is TRBV6-2 or TRBV6-3; D is undetermined. The CDR3 totals 15 residues. Germline V gene data show CDR1 as MNHEY and CDR2 as SVGEGT. Trimming cost V 5 bases and J 0 bases, with 11 bases left between them. The CDR3 reads CASSTAGSSGNTIYF. DNA of the CDR3: TGTGCCAGCAGTACGGCGGGGAGCTCTGGAAACACCATATATTTT.

The rearrangement joins TRBV11-2 to TRBJ2-5, with a weak D call TRBD1 (5 bases). CDR1 and CDR2 from the germline V gene are SGHAT and FQNNGV. V was pared by 2 bases and J by 2 bases, with 12 bases between. This CDR3 spans 15 amino acids. The CDR3 spells CASSLQGFGQETQYF. For the CDR3, the DNA is TGTGCCAGCAGCTTACAGGGTTTTGGGCAAGAGACCCAGTACTTC.

V gene TRBV5-6 combines with J gene TRBJ2-3; D gene ambiguous. The length of the CDR3 is 12 residues. V dropped 0 bases and J dropped 6 bases, with 5 bases sitting between them. Germline V gene sequence: CDR1 SGHDT, CDR2 YYEEEE. CDR3 in amino acids: CASSLGRDTQYF. Written as DNA, the CDR3 is TGTGCCAGCAGCTTGGGTCGGGATACGCAGTATTTT.

This clone occurred a few times. J is TRBJ1-3 and V is TRBV3-1 (or the pseudogene TRBV3-2); D may be TRBD1 (6 bases). CDR3 length: 15 residues. Germline loops: CDR1 LGHDT, CDR2 YNNKEL (reference sequence). V was pared by 3 bases and J by 5 bases, with 14 bases between. CDR3 region: CASSQDSAMRNTIYF. As DNA, the CDR3 is TGTGCCAGCAGCCAGGACAGTGCTATGAGAAACACCATATATTTT.

Worth noting for this clone: One end of the junction does not line up with germline, which may come from a read error. The V call is TRBV25-1, the J call TRBJ2-7; 7 bases agree with TRBD1. The length of the CDR3 is 14 residues. Germline-derived CDR1 and CDR2 are MGHDK and SYGVNS. CDR3 nucleotide sequence: TGTGCCAGCAGTGCAGGGGGAATCTCCCACGAGCAGTACTTC. This gives the protein CASSAGGISHEQYF.

This clone came up a few times. The chain employs TRBV6-2 or TRBV6-3 and TRBJ1-2; no definite D call. Trimming left V 4 bases short and J 4 bases short, with 13 bases between. This CDR3 comprises 14 residues. CDR1 and CDR2 (germline): MNHEY, SVGEGT. The CDR3: CASSSTGRGYGYTF. In DNA form, the CDR3 reads TGTGCCAGCAGTTCTACGGGTAGAGGCTATGGCTACACCTTC.

Written as DNA, the CDR3 is TGTGCCCGCGTTAACCGGGGGGCTCCTGAAGCTTTCTTT. It yields the protein CARVNRGAPEAFF. This chain links TRBV27 with TRBJ1-1, with a weak D call TRBD1 (6 bases). Germline assignment: CDR1 MNHEY and CDR2 SMNVEV (reference sequence). This CDR3 is 13 amino acids long. V was shortened by 11 bases and J by 6 bases, with 19 bases between the two germline ends.

The chain has TRBV14 and TRBJ2-7; D is ambiguous. Trimming removed 1 base at V and 6 bases at J, with 10 bases between. Per germline, CDR1 SGHDN and CDR2 FVKESK. The CDR3 loop spans 13 amino acids. In nucleotides, the CDR3 is TGTGCCAGCAGCCAAGCCCCCTCGGGCGAGCAGTACTTC. This codes for CASSQAPSGEQYF.

This chain connects TRBV5-1 to TRBJ2-1, with 7 bases aligning to TRBD2. CDR1 and CDR2 from the germline V gene are SGHRS and YFSETQ. The CDR3 consists of 15 residues. Unmatched junction bases numbered 5, after V lost 3 bases and J lost 2 bases. The CDR3 nucleotides read TGCGCCAGCAGCTCGGGTACTAGCGCCTACAATGAGCAGTTCTTC. Encoded protein: CASSSGTSAYNEQFF.